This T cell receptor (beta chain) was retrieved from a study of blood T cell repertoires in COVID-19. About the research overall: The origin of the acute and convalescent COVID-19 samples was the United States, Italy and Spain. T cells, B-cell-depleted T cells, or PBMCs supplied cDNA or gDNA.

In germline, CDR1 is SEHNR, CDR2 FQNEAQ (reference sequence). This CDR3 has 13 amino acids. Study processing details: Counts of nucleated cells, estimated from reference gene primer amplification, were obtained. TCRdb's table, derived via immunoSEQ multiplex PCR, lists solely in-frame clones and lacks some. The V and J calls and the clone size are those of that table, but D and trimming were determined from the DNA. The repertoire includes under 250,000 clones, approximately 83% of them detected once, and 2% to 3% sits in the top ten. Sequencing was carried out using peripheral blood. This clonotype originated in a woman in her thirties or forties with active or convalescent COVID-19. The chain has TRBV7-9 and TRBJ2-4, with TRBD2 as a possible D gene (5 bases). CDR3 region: CAGSGIAKNIQYF. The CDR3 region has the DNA TGTGCAGGAAGCGGAATCGCCAAAAACATTCAGTACTTC.